The 21 T cell receptor beta chains listed next were all sequenced from one sample in a study of vaccination effects on CD4 cells after COVID-19. Antigen-specific CD4+ T cells were expanded (with viral peptide pools) by the ViraFEST assay ahead of sequencing. Subsequent to a culture period of roughly 11 days, CD4+ T cells were isolated. Each participant was given two doses of one vaccine (BNT162b2 or mRNA-1273). Produced via immunoSEQ multiplex PCR; TCRdb's table is partial and in-frame only. Found here are about 64,000 clones, approximately 78% of them singletons; the top ten hold about 2.1%. Antigens for these TCRs are unknown. This material consisted of CD4+ T cells from PBMCs cultured with HCoV-OC43 spike peptides, taken after COVID-19 vaccination. Subset here: HCoV-OC43 spike overlapping peptide pool stimulation. These receptors were collected from a human donor who received a COVID-19 vaccine.

The V and J genes are TRBV5-1 and TRBJ1-2; TRBD1 matches at 11 bases. This CDR3 contains 14 residues. CDR1 is SGHRS and CDR2 is YFSETQ in the germline V gene. V lost 5 bases and J lost 4; bases outside the gene matches: 4. This CDR3 is CASRDGQGAYGYTF. Here the CDR3 DNA reads TGCGCCAGCAGGGATGGACAGGGGGCCTATGGCTACACCTTC.

The chain joins TRBV7-3 to TRBJ2-4; 9 nucleotides agree with TRBD2. V was pared by 4 bases and J by 3 bases, with 16 bases of the junction left unmatched. Germline V CDR1 and CDR2: SGHTA, FQGTGA. The CDR3 extends over 19 amino acids. CDR3 in DNA: TGTGCCAGCAGCTGCCCCGGGGGCGGGGGGGCCTGGGTCAAAAACATTCAGTACTTC. It encodes CASSCPGGGGAWVKNIQYF. The full variable domain, its missing parts supplied by reference TRBV7-3 and TRBJ2-4, is GAGVSQTPSNKVTEKGKYVELRCDPISGHTALYWYRQSLGQGPEFLIYFQGTGAADDSGLPNDRFFAVRPEGSVSTLKIQRTERGDSAVYLCASSCPGGGGAWVKNIQYFGAGTRLSVL.

This clone came up a few times. This sequence joins TRBV24-1 and TRBJ2-2; D tentatively reads TRBD1 or TRBD2 (5 bases each). Trimming took off 2 bases at V and 6 bases at J, with 12 bases between the two ends. Germline V gene lookup returns CDR1 KGHDR and CDR2 SFDVKD. CDR3 length: 15 residues. The CDR3 nucleotides read TGTGCCACCAGTGATTCGCAGGGACGCGCCGGGGAGCTGTTTTTT. This gives the protein CATSDSQGRAGELFF.

The chain joins TRBV6-6 to TRBJ1-2; 8 bases fit TRBD1. The CDR3 covers 13 residues. The junction had 4 bases not matched to a gene; V was cut back by 8 bases and J by 2 bases. Germline V gene sequence: CDR1 MNHNY, CDR2 SVGAGI (reference sequence). The CDR3 protein is CASGDRSNYGYTF. The DNA for the CDR3 is TGTGCCAGCGGGGACAGGTCGAACTATGGCTACACCTTC.

This clone was seen more than once but under ten times. The V gene is TRBV24-1, the J gene TRBJ1-5; D is perhaps TRBD1 (5 bases). Trimming cost V 12 bases and J 5 bases, with 7 bases left between them. This CDR3 has 10 residues. From germline, CDR1 is KGHDR and CDR2 SFDVKD. The CDR3, as DNA: TGTGCCGGGGGGGATCAGCCCCAGCATTTT. Translating it yields CAGGDQPQHF.

This clone was counted between two and nine times. The rearrangement links TRBV27 to TRBJ1-6; D is unresolved. Trimming cost V 5 bases and J 9 bases, with 17 bases left between them. CDR3 size: 15 residues. Germline V lookup: CDR1 MNHEY, CDR2 SMNVEV (reference sequence). Written as DNA, the CDR3 is TGTGCCAGCAGTCTTCAACAGAGCCCTAGTTCACCCCTCCACTTT. This encodes CASSLQQSPSSPLHF.

Only one count was recorded for this clone. CDR3 sequence (DNA): TGTGCCAGCACACCCACGGGGGGAGGGCGCGAAAAACTGTTTTTT. Translated, it gives CASTPTGGGREKLFF. This rearrangement joins TRBV28 to TRBJ1-4; D possibly corresponds to TRBD1 (5 bases). This CDR3 region has 15 residues. Trimming cost V 7 bases and J 8 bases, with 20 bases left between them. Germline loops: CDR1 MDHEN, CDR2 SYDVKM.

V is TRBV19 and J is TRBJ1-2; possible D gene TRBD1, 6 bases. V was trimmed by 5 bases and J by 2 bases, leaving 12 bases between them. The CDR3 sequence is 14 residues long. The germline V gene has CDR1 LNHDA and CDR2 SQIVND (reference sequence). CDR3 sequence reads: CASSRRGPNYGYTF. The CDR3 DNA sequence: TGTGCCAGTAGTCGCAGGGGACCCAACTATGGCTACACCTTC.

The V call is TRBV19, the J call TRBJ1-2, with D perhaps matching TRBD1 (6 bases). CDR1 is LNHDA, CDR2 SQIVND, per germline (reference sequence). Trimming took 5 bases from V and 4 from J, leaving 17 bases between them. This CDR3 contains 15 residues. CDR3 in DNA: TGTGCCAGTAGTGACGGACAGCCCCCTATCTATGGCTACACCTTC. It is translated as CASSDGQPPIYGYTF. Variable domain in full (rest from reference TRBV19 and TRBJ1-2): DGGITQSPKYLFRKEGQNVTLSCEQNLNHDAMYWYRQDPGQGLRLIYYSQIVNDFQKGDIAEGYSVSREKKESFPLTVTSAQKNPTAFYLCASSDGQPPIYGYTFGSGTRLTVV.

The chain joins TRBV5-1 to TRBJ1-1; D is unclear. Per germline, CDR1 SGHRS and CDR2 YFSETQ. CDR3 size: 12 residues. Trimming stripped 7 bases from V and 2 bases from J, with 9 bases between. The CDR3 DNA reads TGCGCCAGCGGGGATGGAAACACTGAAGCTTTCTTT. It yields the protein CASGDGNTEAFF.

This CDR3 is CASSRGTGGVDTQYF. The DNA for the CDR3 is TGTGCCAGCAGCCGCGGGACAGGGGGCGTAGATACGCAGTATTTT. The genes are TRBV27 and TRBJ2-3; 12 bases map to TRBD1. V was clipped by 6 bases and J by 5 bases; unmatched bases: 6. This CDR3 spans 15 amino acids. Germline values: CDR1 MNHEY, CDR2 SMNVEV (reference sequence).

This rearrangement joins TRBV3-1 (or the pseudogene TRBV3-2) to TRBJ2-1, with 7 bases identical to TRBD1. In germline, CDR1 is LGHDT, CDR2 YNNKEL (reference sequence). Trimming took 2 bases from V and 4 from J; bases not matched to a gene: 5. This CDR3 region has 15 residues. In DNA, the CDR3 is TGTGCCAGCAGCCAAAACAGGGGCGGATACAATGAGCAGTTCTTC. This gives the protein CASSQNRGGYNEQFF.

The chain uses TRBV2 and TRBJ2-1, with 8 bases lining up with TRBD1. J was trimmed by 7 bases and V by 9 bases; bases with no gene match: 11. The CDR3 has 14 amino acids. From germline, CDR1 is SNHLY and CDR2 FYNNEI. The CDR3 nucleotides are TGTGCCAGTTCGTACGGACAGGGATTAAATGAGCAGTTCTTC. It encodes CASSYGQGLNEQFF.

The V and J genes are TRBV6-1 and TRBJ1-1, with D possibly matching TRBD1 (5 bases). From germline, CDR1 is MNHNS and CDR2 SASEGT. V shed 2 bases and J shed 5 bases, with 18 bases lying between them. The CDR3 has 16 residues. The CDR3 loop is CASSELVLRGVTEAFF. CDR3 nucleotide sequence: TGTGCCAGCAGTGAACTGGTTCTTCGGGGGGTAACTGAAGCTTTCTTT.

This clone appeared a single time. The rearrangement uses TRBV7-8 and TRBJ2-7, with 9 bases lining up with TRBD1. The V and J ends lost 3 bases and 2 bases, in that order; junction bases with no gene match: 2. The CDR3 is 14 residues long. Germline-derived CDR1 and CDR2 are SGHVS and FQNEAQ. CDR3 DNA sequence: TGTGCCAGCAGCTTTGGGACAGGGACCTACGAGCAGTACGTC. It codes for CASSFGTGTYEQYV.

This clone was counted a few times. The chain is built from TRBV4-1 and TRBJ2-5; unclear D gene. Trimming cost V 3 bases and J 6 bases, with 8 bases left between them. There are 12 residues in the CDR3. CDR1 MGHRA and CDR2 YSYEKL come from the germline V gene. CDR3 amino acids: CASSQNQKTQYF. Written as DNA, the CDR3 is TGCGCCAGCAGCCAGAACCAGAAGACCCAGTACTTC.

The chain uses TRBV28 and TRBJ1-4, with D uncertain. The V gene lost 7 bases and the J gene lost 0 bases, with 12 bases spanning the gap. The CDR3 is made up of 15 amino acids. CDR1 is MDHEN, CDR2 SYDVKM, per germline. CDR3 sequence reads: CASNRGSSTNEKLFF. The CDR3, as DNA: TGTGCCAGCAATCGCGGTAGTTCAACTAATGAAAAACTGTTTTTT.

The rearrangement uses TRBV30 and TRBJ2-3; D is ambiguous. The length of the CDR3 is 11 residues. The V and J ends lost 2 bases and 5 bases respectively, with 5 bases between them. Per germline, CDR1 GTSNPN and CDR2 SVGIG (reference sequence). The DNA of the CDR3 is TGTGCCTGGAGTACGCGAGATACGCAGTATTTT. It codes for CAWSTRDTQYF.

The chain employs TRBV7-2 and TRBJ2-3; D remains unclear. Trimming pared 5 bases from V and 4 bases from J, leaving 7 bases between. The length of the CDR3 is 12 residues. The germline V gene encodes CDR1 SGHTA and CDR2 FQGNSA. CDR3 sequence: CASSRPADTQYF. In nucleotides, the CDR3 is TGTGCCAGCAGCCGACCCGCAGATACGCAGTATTTT.

This clone was recorded once. V and J are TRBV19 and TRBJ2-5; 15 nucleotides line up with TRBD2. The length of the CDR3 is 16 residues. The J segment lost 7 bases and the V segment lost 10 bases, leaving 13 bases of the junction unmatched. The germline CDR1 and CDR2 sequences are LNHDA and SQIVND (reference sequence). DNA of the CDR3: TGTGCCACCAATCAAGGACTAGCGGGGGGGGTCGGGACCCAGTACTTC. Its protein is CATNQGLAGGVGTQYF. Filled out from reference TRBV19 and TRBJ2-5, the complete variable domain reads DGGITQSPKYLFRKEGQNVTLSCEQNLNHDAMYWYRQDPGQGLRLIYYSQIVNDFQKGDIAEGYSVSREKKESFPLTVTSAQKNPTAFYLCATNQGLAGGVGTQYFGPGTRLLVL.

The chain recombines TRBV28 with TRBJ2-7, with 10 bases aligning to TRBD1. The CDR3 extends over 14 amino acids. Germline assignment: CDR1 MDHEN and CDR2 SYDVKM. V dropped 10 bases and J dropped 6; count of bases not matched to a gene: 12. This CDR3 is CATRKGQGVFEQYV. In DNA, the CDR3 is TGTGCCACCAGAAAAGGACAGGGGGTCTTCGAGCAGTACGTC.